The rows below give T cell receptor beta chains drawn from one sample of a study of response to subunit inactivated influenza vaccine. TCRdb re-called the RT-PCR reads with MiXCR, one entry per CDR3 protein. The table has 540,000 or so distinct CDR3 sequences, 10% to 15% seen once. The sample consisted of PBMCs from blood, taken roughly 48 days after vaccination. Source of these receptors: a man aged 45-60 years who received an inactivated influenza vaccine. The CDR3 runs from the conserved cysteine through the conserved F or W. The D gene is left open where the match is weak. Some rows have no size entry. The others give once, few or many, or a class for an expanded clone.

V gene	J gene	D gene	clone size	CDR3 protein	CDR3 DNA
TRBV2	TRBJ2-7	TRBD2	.	CASSSLAGEQYF	TGTGCCAGCAGTTCACTAGCGGGCGAGCAGTACTTC
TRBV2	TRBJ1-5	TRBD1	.	CASSEQGAVNQPQHF	TGTGCCAGCAGTGAACAGGGGGCGGTCAATCAGCCCCAGCATTTT
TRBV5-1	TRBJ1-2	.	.	CASSLVTGINYGYTF	TGCGCCAGCAGCTTGGTGACAGGAATTAACTATGGCTACACCTTC
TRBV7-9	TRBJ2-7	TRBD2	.	CASSLGSGGGDYEQYF	TGTGCCAGCAGCTTAGGCAGCGGGGGCGGAGACTACGAGCAGTACTTC
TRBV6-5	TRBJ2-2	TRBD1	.	CASSYRGPNTGELFF	TGTGCCAGCAGCTACAGGGGGCCCAACACCGGGGAGCTGTTTTTT
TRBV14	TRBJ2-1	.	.	CASSPRISYNEQFF	TGTGCCAGCAGCCCCCGGATCTCCTACAATGAGCAGTTCTTC
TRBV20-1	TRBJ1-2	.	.	CSAPGTNRDYGYTF	TGCAGTGCTCCCGGGACAAACCGTGACTATGGCTACACCTTC
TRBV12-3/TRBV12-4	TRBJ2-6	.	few	CASSLAGGFGANVLTF	TGTGCCAGCAGTTTAGCAGGTGGCTTTGGGGCCAACGTCCTGACTTTC
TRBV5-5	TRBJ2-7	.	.	CASSFRVEGEQYF	TGTGCCAGCAGCTTCCGGGTTGAGGGCGAGCAGTACTTC
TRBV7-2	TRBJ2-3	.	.	CASSLNRKTDTQYF	TGTGCCAGCAGCTTAAACAGGAAAACAGATACGCAGTATTTT
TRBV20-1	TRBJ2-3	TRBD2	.	CSADDIAGGTDTQYF	TGCAGTGCCGATGATATAGCGGGAGGAACAGATACGCAGTATTTT
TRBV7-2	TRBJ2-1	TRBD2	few	CASSLQGTRGNEQFF	TGTGCCAGCAGCCTCCAGGGGACTAGGGGCAATGAGCAGTTCTTC
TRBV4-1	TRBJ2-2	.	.	CASSQGETLVGELFF	TGCGCCAGCAGCCAAGGGGAGACCCTGGTCGGGGAGCTGTTTTTT
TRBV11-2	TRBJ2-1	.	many	CASSLGIRRDSHNEQFF	TGTGCCAGCAGCTTAGGGATCCGGCGGGACTCTCACAATGAGCAGTTCTTC
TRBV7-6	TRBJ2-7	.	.	CASSLFGASYEQYF	TGTGCCAGCAGCTTATTCGGTGCGTCCTACGAGCAGTACTTC
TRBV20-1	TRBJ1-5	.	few	CSARGGSDSNQPQHF	TGCAGTGCTAGAGGAGGATCTGATAGCAATCAGCCCCAGCATTTT
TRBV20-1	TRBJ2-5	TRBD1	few	CSARARQGIETQYF	TGCAGTGCTAGAGCCCGACAGGGGATAGAGACCCAGTACTTC
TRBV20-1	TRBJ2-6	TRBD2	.	CSAWEREGNSGANVLTF	TGCAGTGCTTGGGAGCGGGAGGGAAACTCTGGGGCCAACGTCCTGACTTTC
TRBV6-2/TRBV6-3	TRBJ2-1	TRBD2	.	CASSYSRLAAYNEQFF	TGTGCCAGCAGTTATTCCCGGCTAGCGGCGTACAATGAGCAGTTCTTC
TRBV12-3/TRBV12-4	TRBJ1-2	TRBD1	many	CASREGQTNYGYTF	TGTGCCAGCAGAGAGGGACAGACTAACTATGGCTACACCTTC
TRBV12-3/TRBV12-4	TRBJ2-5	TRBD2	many	CASSQTGGQETQYF	TGTGCCAGCAGCCAGACGGGGGGACAAGAGACCCAGTACTTC
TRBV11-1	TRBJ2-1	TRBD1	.	CASSSDRGFRSEQFF	TGTGCCAGCAGCTCAGACAGGGGTTTTAGGTCTGAGCAGTTCTTC
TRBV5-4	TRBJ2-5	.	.	CASNPRGETQYF	TGTGCCAGCAACCCCCGGGGGGAGACCCAGTACTTC
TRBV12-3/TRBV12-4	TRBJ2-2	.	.	CASSPTGLALGELFF	TGTGCCAGCAGTCCGACGGGCCTAGCTTTGGGGGAGCTGTTTTTT
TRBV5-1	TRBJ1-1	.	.	CASRQGSLGNTEAFF	TGCGCCAGCAGACAAGGGTCCTTGGGGAACACTGAAGCTTTCTTT
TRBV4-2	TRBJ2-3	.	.	CASSQEEHADTQYF	TGTGCCAGCAGCCAAGAAGAGCATGCAGATACGCAGTATTTT
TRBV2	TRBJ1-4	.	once	CASSERQTNEKLFF	TGTGCCAGCAGTGAAAGGCAGACTAATGAAAAACTGTTTTTT
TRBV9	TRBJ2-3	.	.	CASSVAGVPGDTQYF	TGTGCCAGCAGCGTAGCTGGCGTACCCGGGGATACGCAGTATTTT
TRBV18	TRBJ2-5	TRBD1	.	CASSPYGTGSRETQYF	TGTGCCAGCTCACCATACGGGACAGGGAGTCGGGAGACCCAGTACTTC
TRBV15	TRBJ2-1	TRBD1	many	CATSREVRQGYNEQFF	TGTGCCACCAGCAGAGAGGTGAGACAGGGCTACAATGAGCAGTTCTTC
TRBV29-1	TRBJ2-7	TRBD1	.	CSANGQGELEQYF	TGCAGCGCCAATGGACAGGGAGAACTCGAGCAGTACTTC
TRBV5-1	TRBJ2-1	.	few	CASSLMRARGHNEQFF	TGCGCCAGCAGCTTGATGAGGGCTAGGGGCCACAATGAGCAGTTCTTC
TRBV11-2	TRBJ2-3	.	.	CASSLNGLAERDTQYF	TGTGCCAGCAGCCTAAATGGACTGGCCGAAAGGGATACGCAGTATTTT
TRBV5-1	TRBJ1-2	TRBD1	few	CASSLTGKDYGYTF	TGCGCCAGCAGCCTGACAGGGAAAGACTATGGCTACACCTTC
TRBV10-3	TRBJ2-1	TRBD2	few	CAISGTSGGASEQFF	TGTGCCATCAGTGGGACCAGCGGGGGGGCTAGTGAGCAGTTCTTC
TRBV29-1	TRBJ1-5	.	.	CSVAGDNQPQHF	TGCAGCGTTGCCGGGGATAATCAGCCCCAGCATTTT
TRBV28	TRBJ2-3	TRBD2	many	CASTRLLAGGTDTQYF	TGTGCCAGCACCCGCCTACTTGCGGGGGGAACAGATACGCAGTATTTT
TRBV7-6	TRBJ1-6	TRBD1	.	CASSPGSGQGNSPLHF	TGTGCCAGCAGCCCAGGTAGTGGACAGGGCAATTCACCCCTCCACTTT
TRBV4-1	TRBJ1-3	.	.	CASSQPRTGRGNTIYF	TGCGCCAGCAGCCAACCGCGGACGGGACGCGGAAACACCATATATTTT
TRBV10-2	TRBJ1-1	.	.	CATGAGTEAFF	TGCGCCACGGGCGCGGGCACTGAAGCTTTCTTT
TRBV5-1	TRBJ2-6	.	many	CASSESSGANVLTF	TGCGCCAGCAGCGAGAGCTCTGGGGCCAACGTCCTGACTTTC
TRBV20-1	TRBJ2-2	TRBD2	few	CSAPVFLYSGRALAGELFF	TGCAGTGCCCCTGTGTTCCTATATTCCGGGAGGGCCCTCGCCGGGGAGCTGTTTTTT
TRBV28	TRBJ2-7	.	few	CASSFEGTSYEQYF	TGTGCCAGCAGTTTCGAGGGGACCTCCTACGAGCAGTACTTC
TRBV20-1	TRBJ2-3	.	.	CSAVRVWFEGEGTDTQYF	TGCAGTGCTGTAAGAGTTTGGTTTGAGGGAGAGGGGACAGATACGCAGTATTTT
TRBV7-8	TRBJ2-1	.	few	CASSLFAGTYNEQFF	TGTGCCAGCAGCTTATTTGCGGGAACCTACAATGAGCAGTTCTTC